This T cell receptor (beta chain) stems from a study of blood T cell repertoires in COVID-19. Sequencing was performed with immunoSEQ multiplex PCR; in TCRdb, only in-frame clones are kept and a portion is missing. The table includes roughly 180,000 clones, 82% detected once. V lost 6 bases and J lost 6; bases outside the gene matches: 5. The CDR3 has 13 residues. Per the germline V gene, CDR1 is SNHLY and CDR2 is FYNNEI. This clonotype was obtained from a man aged 50-59 years who had recovered from COVID-19. The gene calls are TRBV2 and TRBJ1-5, with 7 bases lining up with TRBD1. Sequenced input: PBMCs or T cells enriched from blood (not recorded which). The CDR3 coding sequence is TGTGCCAGCAGAACAGGGGTGAGTCAGCCCCAGCATTTT. Amino acids: CASRTGVSQPQHF.